Below, 5 T cell receptor beta chains from the same sample are listed, as sequenced in a study of cytomegalovirus exposure and HLA in healthy donors. The PCR ran on 60 Vbeta and 13 Jbeta primers. Method: immunoSEQ multiplex PCR; TCRdb's copy keeps in-frame clones and lacks some. The profile shows approximately 190,000 clones, 75% to 85% of them singletons. Sequencing used PBMCs. The receptor source for this set is a woman under 30 in good health and CMV-seropositive.

The chain combines TRBV5-1 with TRBJ1-1; D ambiguous. The CDR3 consists of 15 residues. V lost 0 bases to trimming and J lost 4 bases, with 13 bases between them. The germline V gene encodes CDR1 SGHRS and CDR2 YFSETQ. CDR3 DNA: TGCGCCAGCAGCTTGGAGGCAGGTGATCTCACTGAAGCTTTCTTT. Amino acids: CASSLEAGDLTEAFF.

The CDR3 nucleotides read TGTGCCTGGACCCGAGGGGCCGGGGGGTACAATGAGCAGTTCTTC. Its protein is CAWTRGAGGYNEQFF. The chain recombines TRBV30 with TRBJ2-1, with 7 bases matching TRBD2. This CDR3 has 15 residues. J gave up 4 bases and V 4 bases, and 10 bases lay outside the gene matches. The germline gives CDR1 GTSNPN, CDR2 SVGIG (reference sequence).

The V call is TRBV7-2, the J call TRBJ2-5; 7 bases align to TRBD2. Germline-derived CDR1 and CDR2 are SGHTA and FQGNSA. CDR3 length equals 15 residues. V was pared by 4 bases and J by 3 bases, with 8 bases of the junction left unmatched. The CDR3 region has the DNA TGTGCCAGCAGCTCGGGGGGACTGACGGAAGAGACCCAGTACTTC. Translating gives CASSSGGLTEETQYF. Supplemented by reference TRBV7-2 and TRBJ2-5, the full variable domain reads GAGVSQSPSNKVTEKGKDVELRCDPISGHTALYWYRQSLGQGLEFLIYFQGNSAPDKSGLPSDRFSAERTGGSVSTLTIQRTQQEDSAVYLCASSSGGLTEETQYFGPGTRLLVL.

The chain joins TRBV5-1 to TRBJ2-1; 7 bases line up with TRBD1. CDR1 is SGHRS, CDR2 YFSETQ, per germline. V gave up 1 base and J gave up 7 bases; unmatched junction bases: 8. This CDR3 is built from 15 residues. Here the CDR3 reads CASSLTGALENEQFF. The CDR3 DNA sequence: TGCGCCAGCAGCTTGACAGGGGCCCTAGAAAATGAGCAGTTCTTC.

The chain recombines TRBV18 with TRBJ1-1; 9 bases match TRBD1. The CDR3 has 15 residues. J was trimmed by 3 bases and V by 6 bases; bases with no gene match: 8. Germline assignment: CDR1 KGHSH and CDR2 LQKENI. The CDR3 region has the DNA TGTGCCAGCTCCTTATGGGGACAGGGATACACTGAAGCTTTCTTT. Protein sequence: CASSLWGQGYTEAFF.